Here is one TCR beta chain with its context. The sample originates from a study of blood T cell repertoires in COVID-19. The germline CDR1 and CDR2 sequences are MNHNS and SASEGT. CDR3 length equals 11 residues. V gave up 2 bases and J gave up 11 bases, with 9 bases separating them. Only in-frame clones appear in the TCRdb table, and some are missing; sequencing was by immunoSEQ multiplex PCR. The table has a few hundred thousand clones, approximately 80% seen once; the top ten hold under 1.2%. The clonotype was recovered from a human donor with acute or convalescent COVID-19. The donor label of this sample is uncertain. The rearrangement joins TRBV6-1 to TRBJ1-1; D remains unclear. The sequenced sample was peripheral blood. CDR3 region: CASSESRTAFF. CDR3 DNA sequence: TGTGCCAGCAGTGAATCCCGGACTGCTTTCTTT.